The clone carrying this TCR beta chain was picked up many times. The data derive from a study of neurological immune-mediated disorders. One entry per CDR3 protein, called by TCRdb with MiXCR from the 5' RACE reads. Altogether about 58,000 distinct CDR3 sequences are present, under 3.5% being singletons, with the ten largest covering 7.1%. CDR3 size: 14 residues. The V gene end was trimmed by 5 bases and the J gene end by 3 bases; junction bases not matched to a gene: 4. The sequencing input was PBMCs. The TCR sequence derives from a woman in her sixties or seventies with multiple sclerosis. V usage is TRBV12-3 or TRBV12-4 and J usage is TRBJ1-2, with TRBD1 matching over 9 bases. CDR3 region: CASSPGTGYYGYTF. DNA of the CDR3: TGTGCCAGCAGTCCCGGGACAGGGTACTATGGCTACACCTTC.